This T cell receptor beta chain was sequenced in a study of cytomegalovirus exposure and HLA in healthy donors. Overall study findings and caveats: Common viral pathogens were later found to be apparently linked to several of the most significant clusters. A further, later analysis showed that HLA-associated TCR beta chains (compared with equally common others) were more clonally expanded. The study recorded 164 TCR beta chains that were cytomegalovirus-associated.

Nominally healthy donors provided the samples, though records likely missed some immune exposures. A note on this clone: Its specificity is not known.

The PCR made use of 60 Vbeta and 13 Jbeta primers. Measured with immunoSEQ multiplex PCR; TCRdb has only the in-frame clones, and not every one. The table shows fewer than 200,000 clones, with about 81% occurring only once. Losses at the gene ends were 2 bases for V and 3 bases for J; bases not matched to a gene: 5. Germline CDR1 is ENHRY and CDR2 is SYGVKD. The CDR3 spans 15 residues. The V call is TRBV10-3, the J call TRBJ2-7; 9 bases fit TRBD1. The receptor comes from a woman aged 25-40 years in good health and CMV-seronegative. Specimen: PBMCs. This CDR3 is CAISERGQGSYEQYF. The CDR3 DNA sequence: TGTGCCATCAGTGAGCGGGGACAGGGAAGCTACGAGCAGTACTTC.